The T cell receptor beta chain described here comes from a study of beta chain features in type 1 diabetes. Study-level background: Across the samples, roughly 98 million sorted cells were examined in total.

A remark on this clone: Its antigen is currently unknown.

The whole isolated RNA underwent reverse transcription, so sequencing captured expressed TCRB transcripts. The protocol was immunoSEQ multiplex PCR, while the TCRdb copy is restricted to in-frame clones and leaves out a portion. The sample has around 53,000 clones, 63% seen once. Trimming left V 3 bases short and J 7 bases short, with 12 bases between. This CDR3 has 13 residues. Germline V lookup: CDR1 SEHNR, CDR2 FQNEAQ (reference sequence). Whole-study findings and limits: Moderate but significant shortening of TCRB CDR3s was recorded in all four CD4+ subsets from Type 1 diabetes patients. There were fewer insertions and more deletions at the VDJ junctions of type 1 diabetes patients. Over-representation of high TCR-expressing cells was a possible consequence of cDNA sequencing.

This receptor was identified in a woman aged 30 to 39 with type 1 diabetes. V is TRBV7-9 and J is TRBJ1-1, with D perhaps TRBD1 (5 bases). The sample consisted of stem cell memory CD4+ T cells from blood. The DNA for the CDR3 is TGTGCCAGCAGCTTCTTAGGGGATGGTGAAGCTTTCTTT. Translated, it gives CASSFLGDGEAFF.